These 16 T cell receptor beta chains were all obtained from the same sample, sequenced in a study of patients and donors after allogeneic stem cell transplantation. TCRdb analysed the RT-PCR reads with MiXCR anew, one entry per CDR3 protein. Of tens of thousands of distinct CDR3 sequences in the sample, 45% to 50% were seen once. The source material was blood, either unsorted or a sorted T cell fraction (not recorded which). These receptors came from a human donor who was either an allogeneic HSCT recipient or a stem cell or donor lymphocyte infusion donor (not recorded which). It is not recorded whose cells these are; they may come from a transplant donor.

This clonotype was observed a handful of times. The rearrangement links TRBV12-3 or TRBV12-4 to TRBJ1-2; TRBD1 agrees at 7 bases. V lost 6 bases to trimming and J lost 4 bases; unmatched junction nucleotides: 14. The CDR3 loop spans 16 amino acids. CDR3 bases: TGTGCCAGCAGAACATTGGCGCGACAGGGCCCCTATGGCTACACCTTC. As protein: CASRTLARQGPYGYTF.

This clonotype was counted only a few times. CDR3 amino acids: CATIQGVTEAFF. Written as DNA, the CDR3 is TGTGCCACCATACAGGGGGTAACTGAAGCTTTCTTT. The chain links TRBV19 to TRBJ1-1, with 8 bases lining up with TRBD1. In germline, CDR1 is LNHDA, CDR2 SQIVND (reference sequence). This CDR3 is built from 12 residues. J lost 5 bases, V lost 10 bases, and 6 bases had no gene match. Complete variable domain (other parts from reference TRBV19 and TRBJ1-1): DGGITQSPKYLFRKEGQNVTLSCEQNLNHDAMYWYRQDPGQGLRLIYYSQIVNDFQKGDIAEGYSVSREKKESFPLTVTSAQKNPTAFYLCATIQGVTEAFFGQGTRLTVV.

The chain recombines TRBV11-2 with TRBJ1-1, with 8 bases fitting TRBD1. The CDR3 consists of 13 residues. Trimming removed 2 bases from V and 12 bases from J; junction bases left unmatched: 8. Germline values: CDR1 SGHAT, CDR2 FQNNGV. CDR3 DNA: TGTGCCAGCAGCTTAATCACAGGGGGAATAACTTTCTTT. It encodes CASSLITGGITFF.

The rearrangement uses TRBV6-2 or TRBV6-3 and TRBJ1-3; the D gene is possibly TRBD1 (6 bases). The CDR3 is 13 amino acids. CDR1 is MNHEY, CDR2 SVGEGT, per germline. Trimming removed 8 bases at V and 5 bases at J, with 13 bases between. CDR3 bases: TGTGCCAGCTTCGACAGGCATCGAAACACCATATATTTT. Protein sequence: CASFDRHRNTIYF.

The V gene is TRBV7-8, the J gene TRBJ1-2, with TRBD1 matching 7 bases. CDR1 and CDR2 from the germline V gene are SGHVS and FQNEAQ. This CDR3 is 14 amino acids long. V shed 4 bases and J 7 bases; nucleotides not matched to a gene: 9. In DNA, the CDR3 is TGTGCCAGCAGCTCCCGACAGGGAAGCAGTGGCTACACCTTC. Residues: CASSSRQGSSGYTF. The full variable domain, in which reference TRBV7-8 and TRBJ1-2 provide the parts outside the CDR3, is GAGVSQSPRYKVAKRGQDVALRCDPISGHVSLFWYQQALGQGPEFLTYFQNEAQLDKSGLPSDRFFAERPEGSVSTLKIQRTQQEDSAVYLCASSSRQGSSGYTFGSGTRLTVV.

This chain joins TRBV15 and TRBJ1-4; D perhaps matches TRBD1 (6 bases). Trimming pared 3 bases from V and 7 bases from J, leaving 12 bases between. The germline CDR1 and CDR2 sequences are LNHNV and YYDKDF (reference sequence). This CDR3 contains 14 residues. The CDR3 DNA reads TGTGCCACCAGCAGCCGTAAGGGGGTTGAAAAACTGTTTTTT. Encoded protein: CATSSRKGVEKLFF.

The sample holds a few counts of this clonotype. This chain links TRBV6-6 with TRBJ1-4; D is unclear. This CDR3 is 14 amino acids long. Per germline, CDR1 MNHNY and CDR2 SVGAGI (reference sequence). V was pared by 6 bases and J by 0 bases, with 8 bases between. The DNA of the CDR3 is TGTGCCAGCAGCCCAGGTTCAACTAATGAAAAACTGTTTTTT. It codes for CASSPGSTNEKLFF.

This clonotype came up once. The CDR3 here is CASSPKGRQLNTEAFF. CDR3 DNA: TGTGCCAGCAGTCCAAAAGGGCGGCAGCTAAACACTGAAGCTTTCTTT. The chain is built from TRBV28 and TRBJ1-1; no definite D call. The V gene lost 5 bases and the J gene lost 2 bases, with 18 bases spanning the gap. Germline CDR1 is MDHEN and CDR2 is SYDVKM. The CDR3 is 16 amino acids.

The gene calls are TRBV12-3 or TRBV12-4 and TRBJ2-1, with 8 bases identical to TRBD2. This CDR3 is 14 amino acids long. V shed 5 bases, J shed 9 bases, and the junction held 9 bases outside the gene matches. CDR3 region: CASSEPGLVFEQFF. The DNA for the CDR3 is TGTGCCAGCAGTGAGCCGGGACTAGTTTTTGAGCAGTTCTTC.

The CDR3 bases are TGTGCCAGTAGCTCAAAACGCCCTGGCTACACCTTC. It translates to CASSSKRPGYTF. The V call is TRBV19, the J call TRBJ1-2; no definite D call. The V and J ends lost 6 bases and 7 bases respectively, with 12 bases between them. CDR1 and CDR2 (germline): LNHDA, SQIVND (reference sequence). This CDR3 contains 12 residues. The entire variable domain, with the rest obtained from reference TRBV19 and TRBJ1-2, is as follows: DGGITQSPKYLFRKEGQNVTLSCEQNLNHDAMYWYRQDPGQGLRLIYYSQIVNDFQKGDIAEGYSVSREKKESFPLTVTSAQKNPTAFYLCASSSKRPGYTFGSGTRLTVV.

The sample holds a few counts of this clonotype. The chain carries TRBV11-2 and TRBJ1-1; no firm D call. The CDR3 runs 14 residues. Trimming pared 5 bases from V and 1 base from J, leaving 11 bases between. Germline CDR1 reads SGHAT; CDR2 reads FQNNGV. CDR3 amino acids: CASSPRRGNTEAFF. In DNA form, the CDR3 reads TGTGCCAGCAGCCCGCGACGGGGGAACACTGAAGCTTTCTTT.

The V and J genes are TRBV7-9 and TRBJ1-2; D is undetermined. V was pared by 1 base and J by 7 bases, with 13 bases between. CDR3 size: 14 residues. Germline CDR1 reads SEHNR; CDR2 reads FQNEAQ (reference sequence). The DNA for the CDR3 is TGTGCCAGCAGCTTAGTATCGCCAGGTGGTGGCTACACCTTC. Its protein is CASSLVSPGGGYTF.

The rearrangement uses TRBV7-2 and TRBJ1-5, with D tentatively TRBD1 (6 bases). V was clipped by 1 base and J by 6 bases, with 13 bases between them. This CDR3 comprises 15 residues. CDR1 and CDR2 (germline): SGHTA, FQGNSA. In DNA form, the CDR3 reads TGTGCCAGCAGCTTAGTCCGGGACAATAGTCAGCCCCAGCATTTT. This codes for CASSLVRDNSQPQHF.

V is TRBV9 and J is TRBJ1-1; 12 bases align to TRBD1. V lost 6 bases and J lost 0; bases outside the gene matches: 9. The CDR3 extends over 17 amino acids. Germline CDR1 is SGDLS and CDR2 is YYNGEE. The CDR3 DNA follows: TGTGCCAGCAACTCCGGGACAGGGGGCAGATTGAACACTGAAGCTTTCTTT. This encodes CASNSGTGGRLNTEAFF.

This clonotype has just a few counts. The chain is built from TRBV12-3 or TRBV12-4 and TRBJ1-2; 9 bases are a match to TRBD1. With 0 bases clipped from V and 7 bases from J, the junction kept 6 bases outside the gene matches. The CDR3 spans 15 residues. The CDR3 loop is CASSLAGQGRAGYTF. The CDR3 coding sequence is TGTGCCAGCAGTTTAGCGGGACAGGGCCGGGCTGGCTACACCTTC.

This clonotype was seen once. This chain joins TRBV20-1 and TRBJ1-1, with a possible D match to TRBD1 (5 bases). Germline CDR1 DFQATT, CDR2 SNEGSKA (reference sequence). The CDR3 is 17 residues long. Trimming left V 6 bases short and J 0 bases short, with 23 bases between. The CDR3 reads CSAPDRGGRQMNTEAFF. In DNA, the CDR3 is TGCAGTGCCCCAGACCGGGGGGGAAGACAAATGAACACTGAAGCTTTCTTT.